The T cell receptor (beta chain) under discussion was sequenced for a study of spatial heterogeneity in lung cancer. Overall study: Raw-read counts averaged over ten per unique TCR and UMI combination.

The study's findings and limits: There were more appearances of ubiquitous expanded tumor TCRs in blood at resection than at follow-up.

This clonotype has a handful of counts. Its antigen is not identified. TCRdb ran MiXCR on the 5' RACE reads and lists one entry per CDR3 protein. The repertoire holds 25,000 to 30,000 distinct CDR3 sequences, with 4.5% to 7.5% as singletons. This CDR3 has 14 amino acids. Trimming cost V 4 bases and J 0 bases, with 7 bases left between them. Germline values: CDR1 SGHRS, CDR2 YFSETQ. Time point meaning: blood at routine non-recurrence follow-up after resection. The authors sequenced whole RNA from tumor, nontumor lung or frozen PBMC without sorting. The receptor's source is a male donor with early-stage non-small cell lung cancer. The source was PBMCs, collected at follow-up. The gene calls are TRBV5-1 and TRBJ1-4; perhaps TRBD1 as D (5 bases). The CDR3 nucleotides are TGCGCCAGCAGCCTGGGGGCAACTAATGAAAAACTGTTTTTT. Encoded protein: CASSLGATNEKLFF. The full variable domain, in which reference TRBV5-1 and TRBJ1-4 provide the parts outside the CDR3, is KAGVTQTPRYLIKTRGQQVTLSCSPISGHRSVSWYQQTPGQGLQFLFEYFSETQRNKGNFPGRFSGRQFSNSRSEMNVSTLELGDSALYLCASSLGATNEKLFFGSGTQLSVL.